Listed below are T cell receptor beta chains from one sample, sequenced in a study of T cell responses to AZD1222 COVID-19 vaccine. This table comes from immunoSEQ multiplex PCR, and its TCRdb copy is limited to in-frame clones, with some not included. The sample records about 120,000 clones, almost 90% being singletons. Sequenced material: peripheral blood, taken on day 0 of AZD1222 vaccination. The receptors derive from an adult in good health. Each CDR3 is given with its conserved first and last residue. The D gene is left open where the match is weak. Clone size is not always given. Where it is, it says once, few, many or a class for expanded clones.

clone_size	v_call	d_call	j_call	cdr3_nt	cdr3_aa
NA	TRBV28	NA	TRBJ1-5	TGTGCCAGCAGTTTATGGTCGGCCCTAGATCAGCCCCAGCATTTT	CASSLWSALDQPQHF
NA	TRBV19	NA	TRBJ1-1	TGTGCCAGTAGTAAACAGGGGAACACTGAAGCTTTCTTT	CASSKQGNTEAFF
NA	TRBV19	TRBD1	TRBJ1-2	TGTGCCAGTAGTATAGCCGGGACAGTCTTCCTCAGGGGTGGCTACACCTTC	CASSIAGTVFLRGGYTF
NA	TRBV9	TRBD1	TRBJ1-5	TGTGCCAGCAGCGTATTTATGGGACAGGGTAGAGGTCAGCCCCAGCATTTT	CASSVFMGQGRGQPQHF
NA	TRBV13	TRBD1	TRBJ2-1	TGTGCCAGCACAACTGGACAGGGGGCTGCGGGAGAACCGTGGTTCTTC	CASTTGQGAAGEPWFF
NA	TRBV11-2	NA	TRBJ1-2	TGTGCCAGCAGCTCCCAGGGGTATGGCTACACCTTC	CASSSQGYGYTF
few	TRBV29-1	NA	TRBJ1-1	TGCAGCGTACGACAGGTGAACACTGAAGCTTTCTTT	CSVRQVNTEAFF
few	TRBV11-2	NA	TRBJ2-4	TGTGCCAGTCGGTCCGTGGCCAAAAACATTCAGTACTTC	CASRSVAKNIQYF
NA	TRBV24-1	NA	TRBJ1-1	TGTGCCACCAGTGATCCCGACACTGAAGCTTTCTTT	CATSDPDTEAFF
NA	TRBV5-5	NA	TRBJ2-3	TGTGCCAGCAGCTTGTACGGGGGGCGCACAGATACGCAGTATTTT	CASSLYGGRTDTQYF
few	TRBV29-1	NA	TRBJ1-5	TGCAGCGCTGGGGACGGGGGCAATCAGCCCCAGCATTTT	CSAGDGGNQPQHF
NA	TRBV27	NA	TRBJ2-2	TGTGCCAGCAGTTTAGGAGCTAACACCGGGGAGCTGTTTTTT	CASSLGANTGELFF
NA	TRBV19	TRBD1	TRBJ1-1	TGTGCCAGTACAGACAGGGGCCGCGCCCACACTGAAGCTTTCTTT	CASTDRGRAHTEAFF
NA	TRBV19	NA	TRBJ1-1	TGTGCCAGTAGTGCACAGGGCGTAAACACTGAAGCTTTCTTT	CASSAQGVNTEAFF
NA	TRBV28	NA	TRBJ1-6	TGTGCCAGCAGTTTGCGGACGACACTTAATTCACCCCTCCACTTT	CASSLRTTLNSPLHF
NA	TRBV6-6	NA	TRBJ1-5	TGTGCCAGCAGTTACTCCGGTGATCAGCCCCAGCATTTT	CASSYSGDQPQHF
NA	TRBV2	NA	TRBJ2-6	TGTGCCAGCTCCCTCCCCCCGACAGCTACTAACTCTGGGGCCAACGTCCTGACTTTC	CASSLPPTATNSGANVLTF